One sample yielded the 14 T cell receptor beta chains listed below, sequenced in a study of blood T cell repertoires in COVID-19. Libraries were prepared by immunoSEQ multiplex PCR; TCRdb keeps only in-frame clonotypes and omits some of them. The sample has about 140,000 clones; approximately 83% are singletons. Source material: peripheral blood. Every receptor here comes from a woman aged 60-75 years with acute or convalescent COVID-19.

The CDR3 is CASSLFDGGTEAFF. As DNA, the CDR3 is TGTGCCAGCAGTTTGTTTGACGGGGGCACTGAAGCTTTCTTT. The chain carries TRBV27 and TRBJ1-1; D is perhaps TRBD1 (5 bases). Germline V gene data show CDR1 as MNHEY and CDR2 as SMNVEV (reference sequence). This CDR3 region has 14 residues. V gave up 3 bases and J gave up 4 bases, with 12 bases separating them.

V and J are TRBV2 and TRBJ1-1, with 8 nucleotides matching TRBD1. Germline assignment: CDR1 SNHLY and CDR2 FYNNEI. V shed 3 bases and J 1 base; nucleotides not matched to a gene: 7. The CDR3 is made up of 16 amino acids. The CDR3 is CASSDRTGWENTEAFF. The CDR3 bases are TGTGCCAGCAGTGACCGGACAGGGTGGGAGAACACTGAAGCTTTCTTT.

J is TRBJ2-3 and V is TRBV18; D may be TRBD1 (6 bases). This CDR3 region has 13 residues. Trimming stripped 5 bases from V and 0 bases from J, with 6 bases between. CDR1 KGHSH and CDR2 LQKENI come from the germline V gene. CDR3 residues: CASSTGSTDTQYF. CDR3 DNA: TGTGCCAGCTCAACAGGGAGCACAGATACGCAGTATTTT.

The chain links TRBV7-9 to TRBJ2-3; D perhaps matches TRBD1 (6 bases). From germline, CDR1 is SEHNR and CDR2 FQNEAQ (reference sequence). V was pared by 1 base and J by 5 bases, with 10 bases between. CDR3 length: 14 amino acids. The CDR3 region has the DNA TGTGCCAGCAGCTTAGACAGGGATGGAGATACGCAGTATTTT. Protein product: CASSLDRDGDTQYF. Together with reference TRBV7-9 and TRBJ2-3, the CDR3 gives the full variable domain: DTGVSQNPRHKITKRGQNVTFRCDPISEHNRLYWYRQTLGQGPEFLTYFQNEAQLEKSRLLSDRFSAERPKGSFSTLEIQRTEQGDSAMYLCASSLDRDGDTQYFGPGTRLTVL.

The chain has TRBV19 and TRBJ1-2; 8 bases agree with TRBD1. The ends lost 3 bases at V and 14 bases at J; junction bases unmatched: 14. Germline values: CDR1 LNHDA, CDR2 SQIVND (reference sequence). CDR3 length: 14 residues. CDR3 in DNA: TGTGCCAGTAGTATCCCGGCAGGGGGCTCGGCTAGGACCTTC. It is translated as CASSIPAGGSARTF.

This rearrangement joins TRBV7-9 to TRBJ2-7; TRBD1 is a possible D gene (6 bases). V lost 1 base and J lost 6, with 13 bases in between. CDR1 and CDR2 (germline): SEHNR, FQNEAQ (reference sequence). CDR3 length: 14 residues. CDR3 loop: CASSLEGGIGEQYF. As DNA, the CDR3 is TGTGCCAGCAGCTTAGAAGGGGGTATAGGCGAGCAGTACTTC.

The chain links TRBV2 to TRBJ2-5; D is possibly TRBD2 (6 bases). With 5 bases removed from V and 7 bases from J, the gap between germline ends came to 14 bases. CDR1 is SNHLY and CDR2 is FYNNEI in the germline V gene. The length of the CDR3 is 13 residues. The CDR3 bases are TGTGCCAGCAGTAAGGGACCCGGGGGGACCCAGTACTTC. It specifies CASSKGPGGTQYF.

The chain uses TRBV4-3 and TRBJ1-2; TRBD1 might be the D (5 bases). The CDR3 length is 15 residues. From germline, CDR1 is LGHNA and CDR2 YSLEER. Between the trimmed V and J ends, which lost 1 base and 5 bases, there was a span of 14 bases. The CDR3 is CASSQVARVGYGYTF. Here the CDR3 DNA reads TGCGCCAGCAGCCAAGTTGCCAGGGTCGGATATGGCTACACCTTC.

The chain links TRBV6-5 to TRBJ1-4, with D maybe TRBD1 (6 bases). The V end lost 4 bases, the J end lost 7 bases, and 10 bases lay between the germline ends. Germline CDR1 is MNHEY and CDR2 is SVGAGI. The CDR3 spans 13 residues. The DNA of the CDR3 is TGTGCCAGCAGTTGGGGACACCCTGAAAAACTGTTTTTT. This gives the protein CASSWGHPEKLFF.

This clone occurred a few times. This chain connects TRBV6-2 or TRBV6-3 to TRBJ1-1; D perhaps matches TRBD1 (6 bases). V was pared by 6 bases and J by 8 bases, with 13 bases between. Germline V gene data show CDR1 as MNHEY and CDR2 as SVGEGT. The CDR3 runs 12 residues. The CDR3 DNA follows: TGTGCCAGCAGCCACATTGGGGGCGAAGCTTTCTTT. Residues: CASSHIGGEAFF.

V is TRBV18 and J is TRBJ2-7; tentative D call: TRBD1 (5 bases). The ends were cut back, 5 bases at V and 0 bases at J, with 14 bases in the middle. Germline V gene lookup returns CDR1 KGHSH and CDR2 LQKENI. The CDR3 is 15 amino acids. The DNA of the CDR3 is TGTGCCAGCTCAACGGACATAACCCTCTCCTACGAGCAGTACTTC. It codes for CASSTDITLSYEQYF. Full variable domain (rest looked up from reference TRBV18 and TRBJ2-7): NAGVMQNPRHLVRRRGQEARLRCSPMKGHSHVYWYRQLPEEGLKFMVYLQKENIIDESGMPKERFSAEFPKEGPSILRIQQVVRGDSAAYFCASSTDITLSYEQYFGPGTRLTVT.

The J gene is TRBJ1-1, the V gene TRBV14, with D unresolved. The CDR3 sequence is 12 residues long. From germline, CDR1 is SGHDN and CDR2 FVKESK. V lost 4 bases and J lost 12, with 15 bases in between. The CDR3 loop is CASSPHPTVTFF. The CDR3 DNA follows: TGTGCCAGCAGCCCCCACCCCACAGTAACTTTCTTT.

This clone turned up a few times. The chain is built from TRBV5-1 and TRBJ2-3, with D maybe TRBD1 (6 bases). CDR1 and CDR2 (germline): SGHRS, YFSETQ. V gave up 0 bases and J gave up 6 bases, with 17 bases separating them. This CDR3 spans 16 amino acids. This chain's CDR3 is CASSLVAGAGSDTQYF. CDR3 nucleotides: TGCGCCAGCAGCTTGGTGGCAGGGGCCGGATCTGATACGCAGTATTTT.

CDR3 in DNA: TGCGCCAGCAGTGAGGCAGTTCTGAGGGCAGGCCCCCGGGTTTGCCAGTACTTC. This codes for CASSEAVLRAGPRVCQYF. This rearrangement joins TRBV10-1 to TRBJ2-7; D possibly corresponds to TRBD2 (5 bases). Deletions cut 2 bases from V and 10 bases from J, with 30 bases between. There are 18 residues in the CDR3. Germline CDR1 WNHNN, CDR2 SYGVQD (reference sequence).